These 12 T cell receptor beta chains were sequenced from one sample in a study of Ad26.COV2.S vaccination and SARS-CoV-2 variants. Method: immunoSEQ multiplex PCR; TCRdb's copy keeps in-frame clones and lacks some. The sample consists of some 250,000 clones, around 87% of them appearing once. The treatment: 15 to 20 received Ad26.COV2.S at low or high dose, single or two shots; several received placebo; per-sample allocation not given. The samples were gathered on day 63 after the first injection of vaccine or placebo. The input for sequencing was peripheral blood, taken in a trial of Ad26.COV2.S vaccine versus placebo. These TCRs come from a person between 18 and 59 years old who received the Ad26.COV2.S COVID-19 vaccine or a placebo.

V usage is TRBV19 and J usage is TRBJ2-1; a possible D gene is TRBD2 (6 bases). Germline V lookup: CDR1 LNHDA, CDR2 SQIVND (reference sequence). Trimming cost V 5 bases and J 0 bases, with 17 bases left between them. CDR3 length equals 17 residues. The CDR3 sequence is CASSPDYSLDSYNEQFF. CDR3 coding DNA: TGTGCCAGTAGTCCGGACTACTCATTGGACTCCTACAATGAGCAGTTCTTC.

This chain uses TRBV5-1 with TRBJ2-1; TRBD2 aligns across 8 bases. The CDR3 sequence is 16 residues long. The germline V gene has CDR1 SGHRS and CDR2 YFSETQ. J lost 5 bases, V lost 0 bases, and 7 bases had no gene match. CDR3 residues: CASSLGAGASNNEQFF. Here the CDR3 DNA reads TGCGCCAGCAGCTTGGGAGCGGGAGCCTCGAACAATGAGCAGTTCTTC.

The genes are TRBV5-6 and TRBJ2-7; 7 nucleotides agree with TRBD1. This CDR3 comprises 11 residues. V was pared by 4 bases and J by 6 bases, with 1 base of the junction left unmatched. Per the germline V gene, CDR1 is SGHDT and CDR2 is YYEEEE. CDR3 residues: CASSQGVEQYF. The CDR3 DNA reads as TGTGCCAGCAGCCAGGGGGTCGAGCAGTACTTC.

This clone was observed once. V and J are TRBV12-5 and TRBJ2-1; 11 bases are a match to TRBD2. CDR3 length: 20 amino acids. The germline gives CDR1 LGHNT, CDR2 FRNRAP. Unmatched junction bases numbered 12, after V lost 1 base and J lost 1 base. The CDR3 nucleotides are TGTGCTAGTGGTTTGGACCGAGGCCTAGCGGGGGGTTATTCCTACAATGAGCAGTTCTTC. Translating it yields CASGLDRGLAGGYSYNEQFF.

The chain has TRBV5-1 and TRBJ2-7; possible D gene TRBD1, 6 bases. The CDR3 contains 15 residues. Trimming took 0 bases from V and 3 from J, leaving 13 bases between them. Germline V gives CDR1 SGHRS, CDR2 YFSETQ. The CDR3 DNA sequence: TGCGCCAGCAGCTTGGACCTCGGACAGAGCTACGAGCAGTACTTC. It translates to CASSLDLGQSYEQYF.

This clone appeared a few times. V is TRBV6-4 and J is TRBJ2-1; D assignment may be TRBD1 or TRBD2 (5 bases each). Between the trimmed V and J ends, which lost 2 bases and 4 bases, there was a span of 9 bases. The length of the CDR3 is 14 residues. Looked up from germline, CDR1 is MRHNA and CDR2 is SNTAGT. The DNA for the CDR3 is TGTGCCAGCAGTGACGGGACGGATTACAATGAGCAGTTCTTC. Amino acid sequence: CASSDGTDYNEQFF.

The chain carries TRBV3-1 (or the pseudogene TRBV3-2) and TRBJ2-1; 9 nucleotides align to TRBD2. CDR1 and CDR2 (germline): LGHDT, YNNKEL (reference sequence). The V gene end was trimmed by 4 bases and the J gene end by 2 bases; junction bases not matched to a gene: 3. This CDR3 is 15 amino acids long. CDR3 coding DNA: TGTGCCAGCAGCCCCAGCGGGGGGCCCTACAATGAGCAGTTCTTC. Encoded protein: CASSPSGGPYNEQFF.

This clone turned up a few times. J is TRBJ2-7 and V is TRBV6-5, with 16 positions matching TRBD2. This CDR3 spans 14 amino acids. The germline CDR1 and CDR2 sequences are MNHEY and SVGAGI. Trimming cost V 5 bases and J 7 bases; bases outside gene matches: 2. CDR3 in amino acids: CASSLGLAGGEQYF. For the CDR3, the DNA is TGTGCCAGCAGTCTGGGACTAGCGGGAGGGGAGCAGTACTTC.

This chain connects TRBV19 to TRBJ2-1; 8 bases line up with TRBD2. V lost 1 base, J lost 7 bases, and 6 bases stayed unmatched. Germline-derived CDR1 and CDR2 are LNHDA and SQIVND (reference sequence). CDR3 length: 15 amino acids. Written as DNA, the CDR3 is TGTGCCAGTAGTATAGTTGGCGGGAGGATTAATGAGCAGTTCTTC. It specifies CASSIVGGRINEQFF.

This chain links TRBV7-3 with TRBJ1-1; weak D call: TRBD1 (5 bases). CDR1 is SGHTA and CDR2 is FQGTGA in the germline V gene. Trimming took off 3 bases at V and 5 bases at J, with 10 bases between the two ends. The CDR3 spans 13 residues. Here the CDR3 reads CASSLGKGTEAFF. In DNA form, the CDR3 reads TGTGCCAGCAGCTTGGGTAAGGGGACTGAAGCTTTCTTT.

The chain joins TRBV5-1 to TRBJ2-7; 7 bases are a match to TRBD1. The V and J ends lost 7 bases and 7 bases, in that order; junction bases with no gene match: 11. This CDR3 is built from 13 residues. Germline lookup yields CDR1 SGHRS and CDR2 YFSETQ. The CDR3 DNA reads as TGCGCCAGCTCGATAAAGACAGGGAAAGAGCAGTACTTC. This translates into CASSIKTGKEQYF.

This chain connects TRBV28 to TRBJ1-1; 8 bases line up with TRBD1. CDR3 length equals 16 residues. The trim removed 7 bases at V and 4 bases at J, leaving 14 bases unmatched. Germline V CDR1 and CDR2: MDHEN, SYDVKM. Here the CDR3 reads CASIPAPGQGATEAFF. The DNA of the CDR3 is TGTGCCAGCATCCCCGCACCGGGGCAGGGGGCCACTGAAGCTTTCTTT. The entire variable domain, with the rest obtained from reference TRBV28 and TRBJ1-1, is as follows: DVKVTQSSRYLVKRTGEKVFLECVQDMDHENMFWYRQDPGLGLRLIYFSYDVKMKEKGDIPEGYSVSREKKERFSLILESASTNQTSMYLCASIPAPGQGATEAFFGQGTRLTVV.